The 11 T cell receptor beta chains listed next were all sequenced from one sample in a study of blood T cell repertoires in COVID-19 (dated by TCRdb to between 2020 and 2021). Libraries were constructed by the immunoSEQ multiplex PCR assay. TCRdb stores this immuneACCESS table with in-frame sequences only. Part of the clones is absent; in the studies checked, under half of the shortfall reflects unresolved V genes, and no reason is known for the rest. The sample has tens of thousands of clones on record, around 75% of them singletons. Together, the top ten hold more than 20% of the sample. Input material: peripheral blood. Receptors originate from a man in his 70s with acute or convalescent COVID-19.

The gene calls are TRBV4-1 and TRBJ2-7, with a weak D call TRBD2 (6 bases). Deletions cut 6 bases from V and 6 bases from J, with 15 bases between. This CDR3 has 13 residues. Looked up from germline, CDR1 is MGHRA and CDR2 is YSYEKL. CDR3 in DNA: TGCGCCAGCAGACAACCGGGACTCGGCGAGCAGTACTTC. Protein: CASRQPGLGEQYF.

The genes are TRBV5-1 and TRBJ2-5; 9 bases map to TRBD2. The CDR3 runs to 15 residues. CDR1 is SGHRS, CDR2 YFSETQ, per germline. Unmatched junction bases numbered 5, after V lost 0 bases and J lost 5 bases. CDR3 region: CASSLGLAGIETQYF. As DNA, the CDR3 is TGCGCCAGCAGCTTGGGGCTAGCGGGAATCGAGACCCAGTACTTC.

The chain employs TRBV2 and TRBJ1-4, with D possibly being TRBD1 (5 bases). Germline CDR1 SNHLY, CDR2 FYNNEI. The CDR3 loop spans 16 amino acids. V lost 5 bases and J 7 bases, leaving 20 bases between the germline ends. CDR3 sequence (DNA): TGTGCCAGCAGTCTTGAACCAGGGAGGAGGGGTGAAAAACTGTTTTTT. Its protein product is CASSLEPGRRGEKLFF.

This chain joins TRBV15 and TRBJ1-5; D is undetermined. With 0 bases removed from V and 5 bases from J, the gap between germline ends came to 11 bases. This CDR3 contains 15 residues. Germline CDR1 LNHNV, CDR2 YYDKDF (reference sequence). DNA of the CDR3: TGTGCCACCAGCAGAGATCCGGCCGGGGATCAGCCCCAGCATTTT. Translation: CATSRDPAGDQPQHF.

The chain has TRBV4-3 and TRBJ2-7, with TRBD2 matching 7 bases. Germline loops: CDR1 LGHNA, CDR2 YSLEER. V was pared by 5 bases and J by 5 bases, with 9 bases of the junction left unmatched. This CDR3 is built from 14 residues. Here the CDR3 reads CASSFQRDLHEQYF. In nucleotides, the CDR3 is TGCGCCAGCAGCTTCCAGCGGGACCTCCACGAGCAGTACTTC.

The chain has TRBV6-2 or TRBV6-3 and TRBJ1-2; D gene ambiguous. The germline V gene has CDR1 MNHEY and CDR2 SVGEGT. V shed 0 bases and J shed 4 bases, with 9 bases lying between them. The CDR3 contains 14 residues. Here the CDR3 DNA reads TGTGCCAGCAGTTACTCGAAAGGGAGCTATGGCTACACCTTC. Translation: CASSYSKGSYGYTF.

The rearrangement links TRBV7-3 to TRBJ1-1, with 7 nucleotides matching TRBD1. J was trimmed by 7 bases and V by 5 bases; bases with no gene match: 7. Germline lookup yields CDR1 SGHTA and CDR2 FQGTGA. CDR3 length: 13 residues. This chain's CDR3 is CASSQTGRLEAFF. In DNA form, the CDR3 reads TGTGCCAGCAGCCAGACAGGGAGACTTGAAGCTTTCTTT.

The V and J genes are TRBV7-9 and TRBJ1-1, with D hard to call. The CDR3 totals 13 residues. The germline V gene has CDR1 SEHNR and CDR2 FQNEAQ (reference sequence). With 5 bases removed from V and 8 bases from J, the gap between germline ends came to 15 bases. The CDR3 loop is CASSIGSAGEAFF. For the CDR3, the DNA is TGTGCCAGCAGCATAGGGTCGGCGGGGGAAGCTTTCTTT.

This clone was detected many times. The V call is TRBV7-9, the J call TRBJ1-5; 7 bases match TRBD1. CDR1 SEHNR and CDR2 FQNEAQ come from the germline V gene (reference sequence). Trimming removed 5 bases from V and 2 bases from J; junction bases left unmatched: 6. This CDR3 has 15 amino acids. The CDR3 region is CASSPGGLGNQPQHF. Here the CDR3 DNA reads TGTGCCAGCAGCCCAGGGGGTTTGGGCAATCAGCCCCAGCATTTT. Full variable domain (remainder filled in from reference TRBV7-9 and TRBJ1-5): DTGVSQNPRHKITKRGQNVTFRCDPISEHNRLYWYRQTLGQGPEFLTYFQNEAQLEKSRLLSDRFSAERPKGSFSTLEIQRTEQGDSAMYLCASSPGGLGNQPQHFGDGTRLSIL.

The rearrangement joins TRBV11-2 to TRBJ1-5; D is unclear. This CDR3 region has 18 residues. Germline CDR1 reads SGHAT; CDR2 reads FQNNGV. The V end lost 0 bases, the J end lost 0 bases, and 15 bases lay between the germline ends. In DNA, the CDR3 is TGTGCCAGCAGCTTAGATTCCGAGGCAGACTATAGCAATCAGCCCCAGCATTTT. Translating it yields CASSLDSEADYSNQPQHF. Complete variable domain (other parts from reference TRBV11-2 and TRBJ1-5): EAGVAQSPRYKIIEKRQSVAFWCNPISGHATLYWYQQILGQGPKLLIQFQNNGVVDDSQLPKDRFSAERLKGVDSTLKIQPAKLEDSAVYLCASSLDSEADYSNQPQHFGDGTRLSIL.

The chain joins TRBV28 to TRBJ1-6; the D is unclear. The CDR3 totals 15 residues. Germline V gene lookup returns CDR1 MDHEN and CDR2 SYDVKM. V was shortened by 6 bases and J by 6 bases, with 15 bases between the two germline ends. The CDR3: CASSPRGAPNSPLHF. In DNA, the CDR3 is TGTGCCAGCAGCCCCAGAGGAGCCCCTAATTCACCCCTCCACTTT.